This T cell receptor beta chain emerged from a study of response to subunit inactivated influenza vaccine. TCRdb re-called the RT-PCR reads with MiXCR, one entry per CDR3 protein. The table includes more than 550,000 distinct CDR3 sequences, approximately 11% detected once. Trimming at V came to 3 bases and at J to 1 base, leaving 4 bases not matched to a gene. This CDR3 is built from 15 residues. Germline V gene lookup returns CDR1 WNHNN and CDR2 SYGVQD (reference sequence). The same data also contributed to another study, on T cells expressing NK-cell markers. As reported in that work: The authors made TCR beta cDNA libraries by 5'RACE template switching. This switching added a universal primer site and UMIs. Sorted CD3+CD56-NKG2C+, CD3+CD56+NKG2C- and CD3+CD56+NKG2C+ T cells were the source of the TCR beta repertoires. Among the eight sequenced donors, seven tested HCMV-seropositive and one tested seronegative. Over 5 donors had dominant NKG2C+ clonotypes that comprised about 1.0-8% of their CD8+ T cells. Unclear, still, was the HCMV specificity of the expanded NKG2C+ T cell clones.

The chain uses TRBV10-1 and TRBJ2-3; 7 bases match TRBD2. The clonotype was recovered from a man aged 45 to 65 who received an inactivated influenza vaccine. The input for sequencing was PBMCs from blood, taken on the day of vaccination. The CDR3 loop is CASSDGLAGTDTQYF. The CDR3 DNA reads as TGCGCCAGCAGTGATGGGCTAGCGGGCACAGATACGCAGTATTTT.